This is a list of T cell receptor beta chains from one sample in a study of T cell responses to AZD1222 COVID-19 vaccine. This table comes from immunoSEQ multiplex PCR, and its TCRdb copy is limited to in-frame clones, with some not included. The table includes roughly 130,000 clones, roughly 90% detected once. The sequencing here drew on peripheral blood, taken on day 0 of AZD1222 vaccination. The source of these receptors is an adult in good health. Each CDR3 is given without its conserved first and last residue. For some rows the clone size is stated as once, few or many, or as a class when expanded; others skip it.

v_gene: TRBV6-5
abundance: NA
len: 14
CDR3aa: ASSYSYRGADYEQY

v_gene: TRBV2
abundance: NA
len: 12
CDR3aa: ASSRDTRTDTQY

v_gene: TRBV5-6
abundance: once
len: 13
CDR3aa: ASSPGTEFNYGYT

v_gene: TRBV18
abundance: NA
len: 9
CDR3aa: ASSPSDTQY

v_gene: TRBV7-2
abundance: NA
len: 10
CDR3aa: ASSLGSGPQY

v_gene: TRBV6-4
abundance: NA
len: 13
CDR3aa: ASRGQAGVDSPLH

v_gene: TRBV24-1
abundance: NA
len: 11
CDR3aa: ATSTGAQETQY

v_gene: TRBV10-3
abundance: NA
len: 13
CDR3aa: AINNPGQGNTEAF

v_gene: TRBV12-3/TRBV12-4
abundance: many
len: 11
CDR3aa: ASSSLMNYEQY

v_gene: TRBV24-1
abundance: NA
len: 15
CDR3aa: ATSDPRTGNGINEQF

v_gene: TRBV5-1
abundance: NA
len: 12
CDR3aa: ASSAGQLGNTIY

v_gene: TRBV2
abundance: NA
len: 13
CDR3aa: ASSDYGGITDTQY

v_gene: TRBV5-1
abundance: NA
len: 12
CDR3aa: ASSRGELRREQF

v_gene: TRBV9
abundance: NA
len: 12
CDR3aa: ASSSTTGNSPLH

v_gene: TRBV19
abundance: NA
len: 14
CDR3aa: ASRKDRGRRDEKLF

v_gene: TRBV28
abundance: NA
len: 11
CDR3aa: ATLGLAGDEQY

v_gene: TRBV27
abundance: NA
len: 12
CDR3aa: ASRTGAYNSPLH

v_gene: TRBV7-8
abundance: NA
len: 10
CDR3aa: ASSPGDYEQY

v_gene: TRBV11-2
abundance: NA
len: 10
CDR3aa: ASGTTGVVAF

v_gene: TRBV5-1
abundance: NA
len: 12
CDR3aa: ASSPDSSGNTIY

v_gene: TRBV18
abundance: NA
len: 12
CDR3aa: ASSQDRSNQPQH

v_gene: TRBV6-6
abundance: NA
len: 11
CDR3aa: ASRPRQGTEAF

v_gene: TRBV10-1
abundance: NA
len: 14
CDR3aa: ASSGSAGAGYNEQF

v_gene: TRBV6-2/TRBV6-3
abundance: NA
len: 13
CDR3aa: ASSTGTGWPYEQY

v_gene: TRBV28
abundance: NA
len: 11
CDR3aa: ASSLFPGGSYT